These T cell receptor beta chains were read from a single sample in a study of pediatric ulcerative colitis. Assay: immunoSEQ multiplex PCR; the TCRdb copy retains only in-frame clones and omits some. This table holds roughly 23,000 clones, approximately 74% found once. Sequenced sample: gut tissue. These receptor sequences come from a boy aged 5-17 years with severe ulcerative colitis. CDR3s include the opening cysteine and the closing phenylalanine or tryptophan. Fields, in order: J gene, V gene, CDR3 protein.

J gene: TRBJ1-2; V gene: TRBV28; CDR3 protein: CASSLSDRGRNGYTF
J gene: TRBJ2-3; V gene: TRBV4-1; CDR3 protein: CASSQTLAGSTDTQYF
J gene: TRBJ1-1; V gene: TRBV29-1; CDR3 protein: CSAPDRSNTEAFF
J gene: TRBJ2-5; V gene: TRBV6-5; CDR3 protein: CASTYLQGAQETQYF
J gene: TRBJ2-2; V gene: TRBV19; CDR3 protein: CASNSRVGPAGELFF
J gene: TRBJ2-5; V gene: TRBV5-6; CDR3 protein: CASSLSILQETQYF
J gene: TRBJ2-7; V gene: TRBV30; CDR3 protein: CAWRRRSRDRGYEQYF
J gene: TRBJ1-5; V gene: TRBV6-5; CDR3 protein: CASSQERPQHF
J gene: TRBJ2-5; V gene: TRBV7-9; CDR3 protein: CASSLGLGETQYF
J gene: TRBJ2-7; V gene: TRBV10-3; CDR3 protein: CAISELSDVSDEQYF
J gene: TRBJ2-5; V gene: TRBV29-1; CDR3 protein: CSVEAGYQETQYF
J gene: TRBJ2-7; V gene: TRBV9; CDR3 protein: CASSVDLGTYEQYF
J gene: TRBJ2-1; V gene: TRBV29-1; CDR3 protein: CSVRQGPINEQFF
J gene: TRBJ2-7; V gene: TRBV27; CDR3 protein: CASSLSGPSYEQYF
J gene: TRBJ2-5; V gene: TRBV7-9; CDR3 protein: CASSLLSASGGRETQYF
J gene: TRBJ1-1; V gene: TRBV7-3; CDR3 protein: CASSPDVGNTEAFF
J gene: TRBJ1-5; V gene: TRBV4-1; CDR3 protein: CASSPRDRGHQQPQHF
J gene: TRBJ2-7; V gene: TRBV15; CDR3 protein: CATSRGGQGGGEQYF
J gene: TRBJ2-4; V gene: TRBV10-3; CDR3 protein: CAISGGTQNIQYF
J gene: TRBJ1-6; V gene: TRBV19; CDR3 protein: CASSPTLHRGKSPLHF
J gene: TRBJ1-2; V gene: TRBV6-6; CDR3 protein: CASRRLGLRPYTF
J gene: TRBJ2-1; V gene: TRBV5-4; CDR3 protein: CASSLEPGSEQFF
J gene: TRBJ2-1; V gene: TRBV11-2; CDR3 protein: CASSLDRAAASYNEQFF
J gene: TRBJ1-4; V gene: TRBV2; CDR3 protein: CASSETWANEKLFF
J gene: TRBJ2-7; V gene: TRBV30; CDR3 protein: CAWNPAGNPYEQYF
J gene: TRBJ2-7; V gene: TRBV27; CDR3 protein: CASRRGLDSYEQYF
J gene: TRBJ2-1; V gene: TRBV5-1; CDR3 protein: CASSSTWPTTYNEQFF
J gene: TRBJ2-1; V gene: TRBV5-6; CDR3 protein: CASSLTRNEQFF
J gene: TRBJ1-1; V gene: TRBV29-1; CDR3 protein: CSGGFWVSRDRDTEAFF
J gene: TRBJ1-2; V gene: TRBV4-2; CDR3 protein: CASSQTPRGLNYGYTF
J gene: TRBJ2-1; V gene: TRBV30; CDR3 protein: CAWIPPGGGKNEQFF
J gene: TRBJ2-1; V gene: TRBV9; CDR3 protein: CASSVTGASYNEQFF
J gene: TRBJ2-1; V gene: TRBV7-9; CDR3 protein: CASSPPQRPAEEQFF
J gene: TRBJ2-2; V gene: TRBV18; CDR3 protein: CASSPPGQANTGELFF
J gene: TRBJ1-6; V gene: TRBV9; CDR3 protein: CASSVGADSPLHF